This entry concerns a single T cell receptor (beta chain). Its antigen remains unidentified. The roughly 120-subject validation cohort, separate from the roughly 700-subject first cohort, included the donors. Profiled with immunoSEQ multiplex PCR; TCRdb holds only in-frame clones, not every one. The sample comprises around 70,000 clones, 94% of which are singletons, and approximately 0.59% rests with the top ten. The sample originates from a study of cytomegalovirus exposure and HLA in healthy donors. Notes on the study in general: Most TCR sequences were rare, but some public TCRs occurred in many donors.

The V and J ends lost 3 bases and 0 bases respectively, with 9 bases between them. The CDR3 contains 14 residues. The germline V gene encodes CDR1 SQVTM and CDR2 ANQGSEA. The source of this sequence is a woman aged 18-30 years in good health and CMV-seronegative. The chain couples TRBV29-1 to TRBJ2-1, with D possibly TRBD1 on 5 matching bases. The sample taken for sequencing was PBMCs. In DNA form, the CDR3 reads TGCAGCGTTGACAGGGATAGCTCCTACAATGAGCAGTTCTTC. Amino acid sequence: CSVDRDSSYNEQFF.